The rows below give T cell receptor beta chains drawn from one sample of a study of cytomegalovirus exposure and HLA in healthy donors. Profiled with immunoSEQ multiplex PCR; TCRdb holds only in-frame clones, not every one. The table lists a few hundred thousand clones, roughly 80% of them singletons. The sample taken for sequencing was PBMCs. These receptors originate from a girl under 10 years old in good health and CMV-seronegative. Each CDR3 is given with its conserved first and last residue.

v_gene: TRBV29-1
j_gene: TRBJ2-7
CDR3aa: CSVRTSGSYEQYF

v_gene: TRBV7-8
j_gene: TRBJ1-4
CDR3aa: CASSSSSSQTTNEKLFF

v_gene: TRBV28
j_gene: TRBJ2-2
CDR3aa: CTSKAGGLNTGELFF

v_gene: TRBV5-6
j_gene: TRBJ2-3
CDR3aa: CASSFLSAGGDTQYF

v_gene: TRBV12-5
j_gene: TRBJ2-2
CDR3aa: CASGFSLAGAAGNTGELFF

v_gene: TRBV10-2
j_gene: TRBJ1-1
CDR3aa: CASRQGATEAFF

v_gene: TRBV2
j_gene: TRBJ2-7
CDR3aa: CASSEGHLSSYEQYF

v_gene: TRBV29-1
j_gene: TRBJ1-2
CDR3aa: CSVVPGQGDYGYTF

v_gene: TRBV7-2
j_gene: TRBJ2-2
CDR3aa: CASSSLDRVVTGELFF

v_gene: TRBV7-9
j_gene: TRBJ2-7
CDR3aa: CASSPQGAYEQYF

v_gene: TRBV4-1
j_gene: TRBJ1-2
CDR3aa: CASSQWEEDYGYTF

v_gene: TRBV19
j_gene: TRBJ1-5
CDR3aa: CASRRVYGNQPQHF

v_gene: TRBV6-1
j_gene: TRBJ1-2
CDR3aa: CASSGTVYTNYGYTF

v_gene: TRBV27
j_gene: TRBJ1-4
CDR3aa: CASSFRGEKLFF

v_gene: TRBV2
j_gene: TRBJ2-7
CDR3aa: CASSGVQREGDEQYF

v_gene: TRBV28
j_gene: TRBJ1-1
CDR3aa: CASSLGPPQNTEAFF

v_gene: TRBV20-1
j_gene: TRBJ1-1
CDR3aa: CSLRENTEAFF

v_gene: TRBV9
j_gene: TRBJ2-7
CDR3aa: CASSLSGGRSYEQYF

v_gene: TRBV29-1
j_gene: TRBJ1-1
CDR3aa: CSVGGLRENTEAFF

v_gene: TRBV6-6
j_gene: TRBJ1-5
CDR3aa: CASRDRVSNQPQHF